The rows below give T cell receptor beta chains drawn from one sample of a study of blood T cell repertoires in COVID-19. TCRdb keeps only in-frame clones here, not all; method: immunoSEQ multiplex PCR. Counted here are 150,000 or so clones, 81% occurring once; the ten biggest clones make up 5.6%. Sequencing was performed on PBMCs or T cells enriched from blood (not recorded which). The receptors were gathered from a woman between 40 and 50 years old with acute COVID-19. Both conserved end residues are part of each CDR3. The D gene is left open where the match is weak.

d_gene,j_gene,v_gene,CDR3aa
TRBD1,TRBJ1-2,TRBV19,CASLDRGSSPGGYTF
TRBD1,TRBJ1-4,TRBV18,CASSPPGTGGAWGKLFF
-,TRBJ2-7,TRBV2,CATNADSNWEQYF
TRBD1,TRBJ2-2,TRBV3-1/TRBV3-2,CASSRTGKFTGELFF
-,TRBJ2-1,TRBV10-3,CATSGEFF
-,TRBJ1-1,TRBV18,CASSPPSQAENTEAFF
-,TRBJ1-4,TRBV18,CASSPMGRGNEKLFF
-,TRBJ2-7,TRBV7-8,CASSLGPHRSEQYF
TRBD2,TRBJ2-7,TRBV5-1,CASLAGGRYEQYF
TRBD2,TRBJ2-3,TRBV19,CASSTHTGTSRGGRDTQYF
-,TRBJ2-1,TRBV6-5,CASRSGVAPYNEQFF
-,TRBJ1-3,TRBV2,CASSGGAGNTIYF
-,TRBJ1-5,TRBV12-3/TRBV12-4,CASSLDRAQPQHF
-,TRBJ2-2,TRBV6-5,CASSPRVTGELFF
-,TRBJ1-1,TRBV5-1,CASSFPEGRVGPLGDTEAFF
TRBD1,TRBJ1-5,TRBV6-1,CASSEASGGNNQPQHF
TRBD2,TRBJ2-2,TRBV5-1,CASSLVPAGEAGELFF
-,TRBJ1-2,TRBV12-3/TRBV12-4,CASRPRGSGGYTF
-,TRBJ1-5,TRBV6-5,CASRGSLRDQPQHF
TRBD2,TRBJ2-5,TRBV12-3/TRBV12-4,CASSFDAGTSDNF
-,TRBJ2-5,TRBV25-1,CASSRGSQETQYF
TRBD2,TRBJ2-2,TRBV2,CAAILAGGYTGELFF
-,TRBJ2-1,TRBV9,CASSVKGSGWGQSYNEQFF
-,TRBJ2-5,TRBV7-2,CASSPDGRAGETQYF
-,TRBJ1-4,TRBV11-1,CASSSSTTGRARF
TRBD2,TRBJ2-5,TRBV10-3,CAIAPGGAQETQYF
-,TRBJ1-4,TRBV2,CASSENGSGNEKLFF
-,TRBJ2-5,TRBV7-9,CASSQGFKEGETQYF
-,TRBJ2-6,TRBV24-1,CATSGGSGANVLTF
TRBD1,TRBJ1-2,TRBV7-2,CASSLPGGQGAGGYTF
-,TRBJ1-2,TRBV12-3/TRBV12-4,CASSSLRSGSYTF
-,TRBJ1-1,TRBV6-4,CASSATVNTEAFF
TRBD1,TRBJ2-7,TRBV7-9,CASSLGQGSGEQYF
TRBD1,TRBJ1-4,TRBV5-8,CASSRGQGAEKLFF
TRBD1,TRBJ1-1,TRBV6-5,CASSYTTGGTEAFF
-,TRBJ2-1,TRBV5-4,CASSLGGGGSYNEQFF
-,TRBJ2-5,TRBV19,CASRPHGGAGQETQYF
-,TRBJ1-6,TRBV9,CASSVEYYNSPLHF
TRBD1,TRBJ1-5,TRBV9,CASSRTGEEGQPQHF
TRBD2,TRBJ2-1,TRBV18,CASSPGLAGTYNEQFF
TRBD2,TRBJ2-1,TRBV27,CASSPELRTSGTYNEQFF
TRBD1,TRBJ1-6,TRBV5-1,CASSLWGQVDNSPLHF
TRBD1,TRBJ1-2,TRBV20-1,CSASRTGGFDGYTF
TRBD1,TRBJ2-5,TRBV5-4,CASSLARGQQETQYF
TRBD2,TRBJ2-1,TRBV7-2,CASSFVPSGVSYNEQFF
TRBD2,TRBJ2-4,TRBV2,CASSGSGRAGYIQYF
-,TRBJ2-3,TRBV3-1/TRBV3-2,CASSQGTWPGSVRTDTQYF
-,TRBJ1-5,TRBV5-4,CASSPDLEAQPQHF
TRBD1,TRBJ2-7,TRBV5-8,CASSLGGRGSHEQYF
TRBD1,TRBJ2-2,TRBV27,CASSPEPHTGGASTGELFF
-,TRBJ2-7,TRBV5-1,CASSLVVGAIEQYF
-,TRBJ1-2,TRBV27,CASSFWGGYGYIF
TRBD1,TRBJ1-2,TRBV7-9,CASSPGQGLVYGYTF